A selection of T cell receptor beta chains follows, all from one sample in a study of T cell changes during pregnancy in multiple sclerosis. Profiled with immunoSEQ multiplex PCR; TCRdb holds only in-frame clones, not every one. This sample has 45,000 to 55,000 clones; over 80% occur once, and the top ten carry about 0.15%. The specimen comprised CD4+ T cells from peripheral blood mononuclear cells, sampled after pregnancy. The receptors were sampled from a female donor in good health, enrolled as a control in a pregnancy study. The CDR3 runs from the conserved cysteine through the conserved F or W. D genes are given only for firm matches. Size is omitted from some rows. Given values are once, few, many or a class for expanded clones.

>TRBJ1-1|.|.|TRBV7-9
CASSPRVDTTAEAFF
TGTGCCAGCAGCCCCCGGGTGGATACCACGGCTGAAGCTTTCTTT
>TRBJ2-7|.|.|TRBV5-1
CAGYSGRSYEQYF
TGCGCCGGTTACAGTGGCAGATCCTACGAGCAGTACTTC
>TRBJ2-2|.|.|TRBV19
CAARDINTGELFF
TGTGCCGCCCGGGACATAAACACCGGGGAGCTGTTTTTT
>TRBJ2-5|.|.|TRBV7-9
CASSLLSPGETQYF
TGTGCCAGCAGCTTACTGTCACCCGGAGAGACCCAGTACTTC
>TRBJ2-5|TRBD2|.|TRBV7-2
CASTGTSPLSRTQYF
TGTGCCAGCACCGGGACTAGCCCTCTCTCACGGACCCAGTACTTC
>TRBJ1-5|.|.|TRBV6-1
CASSENTGAQPQHF
TGTGCCAGCAGTGAAAATACAGGCGCTCAGCCCCAGCATTTT
>TRBJ1-5|.|.|TRBV15
CATSSRLQGNQPQHF
TGTGCCACCAGCTCCCGTTTACAGGGTAACCAGCCCCAGCATTTT
>TRBJ2-3|TRBD1|.|TRBV10-3
CAISEPGQGMDTQYF
TGTGCCATCAGTGAGCCGGGACAGGGCATGGATACGCAGTATTTT
>TRBJ2-7|.|few|TRBV6-1
CASSSRGHEQYF
TGTGCCAGCAGCTCCAGGGGTCACGAGCAGTACTTC
>TRBJ1-2|.|.|TRBV14
CASSQDRVGFYGYTF
TGTGCCAGCAGCCAAGATCGGGTCGGATTCTATGGCTACACCTTC
>TRBJ1-6|TRBD1|.|TRBV4-1
CASSRLGQGDSPLHF
TGCGCCAGCAGCCGCTTAGGACAGGGCGATTCACCCCTCCACTTT
>TRBJ1-2|TRBD1|.|TRBV6-5
CASSFRQGLGYTF
TGTGCCAGCAGTTTCCGACAGGGGTTAGGCTACACCTTC
>TRBJ1-6|.|.|TRBV28
CASSLSQTGILSPLHF
TGTGCCAGCAGTCTCTCCCAAACCGGGATCCTTTCACCCCTCCACTTT
>TRBJ1-5|.|once|TRBV2
CASKVAVNQPQHF
TGTGCCAGCAAGGTGGCGGTCAATCAGCCCCAGCATTTT
>TRBJ1-1|TRBD1|.|TRBV18
CASSPRDRGGTEAFF
TGTGCCAGCTCACCACGCGACAGGGGTGGCACTGAAGCTTTCTTT
>TRBJ2-1|TRBD1|.|TRBV5-8
CASRDRTGHNEQFF
TGTGCCAGCAGAGATCGGACAGGCCACAATGAGCAGTTCTTC
>TRBJ1-1|.|.|TRBV7-2
CASSTRGQTEAFF
TGTGCCAGCTCAACCCGAGGGCAAACTGAAGCTTTCTTT
>TRBJ2-3|.|once|TRBV7-2
CASSSNFGSGVNTDTQYF
TGTGCCAGCAGCTCCAACTTTGGGTCGGGGGTTAACACAGATACGCAGTATTTT
>TRBJ1-5|TRBD1|.|TRBV7-2
CASSVTGEVQPQHF
TGTGCCAGCAGCGTTACAGGGGAGGTTCAGCCCCAGCATTTT
>TRBJ1-5|.|.|TRBV2
CASSSVNNQPQHF
TGTGCCAGCAGTTCGGTGAACAATCAGCCCCAGCATTTT
>TRBJ2-3|.|.|TRBV9
CASSAGPSPDTQYF
TGTGCCAGCAGCGCAGGGCCCAGTCCAGATACGCAGTATTTT
>TRBJ2-3|TRBD2|.|TRBV19
CATERGGLTDTQYF
TGTGCCACTGAGCGGGGGGGCTTAACAGATACGCAGTATTTT
>TRBJ2-7|TRBD1|.|TRBV7-2
CASSLGGTGAYEQYF
TGTGCCAGCAGCTTAGGGGGGACAGGGGCCTACGAGCAGTACTTC
>TRBJ2-4|.|.|TRBV7-8
CASSFSGASNIQYF
TGTGCCAGCAGCTTTTCAGGGGCCTCGAACATTCAGTACTTC
>TRBJ2-3|.|once|TRBV9
CASSVGGKATDTQYF
TGTGCCAGCAGCGTAGGCGGAAAGGCCACAGATACGCAGTATTTT
>TRBJ1-1|.|.|TRBV6-6
CASSPAGDTEAFF
TGTGCCAGCAGTCCGGCCGGGGACACTGAAGCTTTCTTT
>TRBJ1-1|TRBD1|.|TRBV7-2
CASSLAPLTGRTEAFF
TGTGCCAGCAGCTTAGCACCTCTGACAGGGCGGACTGAAGCTTTCTTT
>TRBJ1-3|.|.|TRBV19
CASSIYRAGNTIYF
TGTGCCAGTAGTATATACAGGGCTGGAAACACCATATATTTT
>TRBJ1-3|TRBD1|.|TRBV28
CASSSTGAGNTIYF
TGTGCCAGCAGTTCTACAGGGGCTGGAAACACCATATATTTT
>TRBJ2-5|.|.|TRBV30
CAWSTGPLQETQYF
TGTGCCTGGAGTACAGGGCCCCTCCAAGAGACCCAGTACTTC
>TRBJ2-1|.|.|TRBV18
CASSPQSGDNEQFF
TGTGCCAGCTCACCCCAATCAGGGGACAATGAGCAGTTCTTC
>TRBJ2-7|.|.|TRBV28
CASLPTASYEQYF
TGTGCCAGCCTACCGACAGCTAGCTACGAGCAGTACTTC
>TRBJ2-5|TRBD2|.|TRBV4-2
CASSQVEVLAQETQYF
TGTGCCAGCAGCCAAGTAGAAGTACTAGCGCAAGAGACCCAGTACTTC